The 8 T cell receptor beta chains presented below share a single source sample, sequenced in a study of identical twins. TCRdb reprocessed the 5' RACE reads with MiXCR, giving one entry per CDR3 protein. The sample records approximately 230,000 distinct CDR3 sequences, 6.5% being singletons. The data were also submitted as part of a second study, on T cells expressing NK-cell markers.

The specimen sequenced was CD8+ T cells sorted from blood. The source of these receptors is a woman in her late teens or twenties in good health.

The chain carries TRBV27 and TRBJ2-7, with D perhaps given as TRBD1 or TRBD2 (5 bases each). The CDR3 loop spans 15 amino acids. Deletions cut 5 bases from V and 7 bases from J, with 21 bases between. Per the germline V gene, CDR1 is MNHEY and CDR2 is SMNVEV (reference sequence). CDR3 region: CASSRRAVEGREQYF. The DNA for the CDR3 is TGTGCCAGCAGTCGCAGGGCCGTCGAGGGCCGTGAGCAGTACTTC.

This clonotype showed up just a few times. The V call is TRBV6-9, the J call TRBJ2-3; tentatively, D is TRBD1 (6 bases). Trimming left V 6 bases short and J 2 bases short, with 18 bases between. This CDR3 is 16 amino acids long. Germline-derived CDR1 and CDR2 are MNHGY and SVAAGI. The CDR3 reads CASSQTQGYYTDTQYF. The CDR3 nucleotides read TGTGCCAGCAGCCAGACACAGGGATACTACACAGATACGCAGTATTTT.

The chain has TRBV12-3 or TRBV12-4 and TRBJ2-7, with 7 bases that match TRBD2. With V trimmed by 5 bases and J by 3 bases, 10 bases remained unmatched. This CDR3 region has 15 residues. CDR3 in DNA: TGTGCCAGCAGTCCCCGACTAGCTCGAGTCTACGAGCAGTACTTC. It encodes CASSPRLARVYEQYF.

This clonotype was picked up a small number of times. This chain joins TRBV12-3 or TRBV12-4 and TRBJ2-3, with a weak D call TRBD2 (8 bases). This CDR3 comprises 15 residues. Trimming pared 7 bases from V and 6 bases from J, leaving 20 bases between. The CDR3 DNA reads TGTGCCAGCACCTCAGGGGGACTAGGTCTCGATACGCAGTATTTT. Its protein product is CASTSGGLGLDTQYF.

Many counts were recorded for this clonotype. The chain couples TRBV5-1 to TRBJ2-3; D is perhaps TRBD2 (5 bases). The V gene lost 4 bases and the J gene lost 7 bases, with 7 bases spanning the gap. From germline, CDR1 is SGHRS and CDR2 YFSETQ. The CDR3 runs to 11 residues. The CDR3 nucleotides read TGCGCCAGCAGCGTGGACTATACGCAGTATTTT. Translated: CASSVDYTQYF.

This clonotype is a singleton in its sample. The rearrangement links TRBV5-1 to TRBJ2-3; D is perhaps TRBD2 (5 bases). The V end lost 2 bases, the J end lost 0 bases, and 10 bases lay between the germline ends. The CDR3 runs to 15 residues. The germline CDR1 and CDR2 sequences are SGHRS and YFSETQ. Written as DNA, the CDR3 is TGCGCCAGCAGCTTATGGGAGTCTAGCACAGATACGCAGTATTTT. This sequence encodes CASSLWESSTDTQYF. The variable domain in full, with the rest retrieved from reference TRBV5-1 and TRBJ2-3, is KAGVTQTPRYLIKTRGQQVTLSCSPISGHRSVSWYQQTPGQGLQFLFEYFSETQRNKGNFPGRFSGRQFSNSRSEMNVSTLELGDSALYLCASSLWESSTDTQYFGPGTRLTVL.

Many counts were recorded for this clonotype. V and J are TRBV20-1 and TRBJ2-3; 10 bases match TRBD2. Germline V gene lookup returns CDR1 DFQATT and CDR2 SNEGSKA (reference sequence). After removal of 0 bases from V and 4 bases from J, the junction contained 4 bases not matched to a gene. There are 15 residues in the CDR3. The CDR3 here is CSARDGSGRADTQYF. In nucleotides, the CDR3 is TGCAGTGCTAGAGATGGCAGCGGGAGGGCAGATACGCAGTATTTT.

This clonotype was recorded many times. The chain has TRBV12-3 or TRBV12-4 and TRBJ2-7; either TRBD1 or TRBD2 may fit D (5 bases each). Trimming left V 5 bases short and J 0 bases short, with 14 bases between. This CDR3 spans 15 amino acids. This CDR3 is CASSPLGVSSYEQYF. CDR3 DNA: TGTGCCAGCAGTCCCTTGGGGGTTAGCTCCTACGAGCAGTACTTC.